The 6 T cell receptor beta chains below were found in one sample sequenced in a study of shared clonotypes between healthy human individuals. Only in-frame clones appear in the TCRdb table, and some are missing; sequencing was by immunoSEQ multiplex PCR. The sample lists about 2.4 million clones, approximately 94% occurring once. Sequencing was performed on naive CD4+ T cells from PBMCs. Described subset: CD45RA+ positively selected. The source of these receptors is a man aged 18 to 35 in good health. Some clones in this sample may be carry-over from other donors' samples.

The J gene is TRBJ2-5, the V gene TRBV2; D remains unclear. Between the trimmed V and J ends, which lost 8 bases and 5 bases, there was a span of 12 bases. The CDR3 covers 12 residues. CDR1 is SNHLY, CDR2 FYNNEI, per germline. CDR3 residues: CASGLVGETQYF. DNA for the CDR3: TGTGCCAGCGGGCTAGTGGGGGAGACCCAGTACTTC.

J is TRBJ2-3 and V is TRBV6-5; 7 nucleotides line up with TRBD2. With 2 bases clipped from V and 4 bases from J, the junction kept 9 bases outside the gene matches. The CDR3 runs 16 residues. Germline CDR1 is MNHEY and CDR2 is SVGAGI. CDR3 in amino acids: CASSYRSGPAADTQYF. The CDR3 nucleotides are TGTGCCAGCAGTTACCGTAGCGGGCCGGCGGCAGATACGCAGTATTTT.

V usage is TRBV6-6 and J usage is TRBJ2-7, with D tentatively TRBD2 (5 bases). CDR3 size: 16 residues. Germline loops: CDR1 MNHNY, CDR2 SVGAGI (reference sequence). Trimming shortened V by 6 bases and J by 4 bases, and 22 bases separated the two germline ends. CDR3 sequence reads: CASRPRASRALYEQYF. CDR3 sequence (DNA): TGTGCCAGCAGACCTAGAGCTAGCCGTGCCTTGTACGAGCAGTACTTC.

The rearrangement links TRBV10-3 to TRBJ1-1; the D gene is possibly TRBD1 (6 bases). Germline V CDR1 and CDR2: ENHRY, SYGVKD. The CDR3 has 15 residues. V lost 6 bases, J lost 1 base, and 15 bases lay in between. The CDR3 loop reads CAIRLTGDTNTEAFF. CDR3 DNA sequence: TGTGCCATCAGGCTGACAGGCGATACGAACACTGAAGCTTTCTTT.

V usage is TRBV7-3 and J usage is TRBJ2-3, with 9 nucleotides matching TRBD2. The germline gives CDR1 SGHTA, CDR2 FQGTGA. This CDR3 is built from 19 residues. V lost 4 bases, J lost 4 bases, and 18 bases stayed unmatched. The DNA for the CDR3 is TGTGCCAGCAGCTCAACGGGCGGCGGGAGGGCCTTGAGCGCAGATACGCAGTATTTT. This gives the protein CASSSTGGGRALSADTQYF.

This clone has only one observation. The rearrangement uses TRBV5-8 and TRBJ2-7; weak D call: TRBD1 (6 bases). From germline, CDR1 is SGHTS and CDR2 YDEGEE. This CDR3 has 14 residues. V was pared by 4 bases and J by 3 bases, with 14 bases between. CDR3 loop: CASSPLRDNYEQYF. CDR3 coding DNA: TGTGCCAGCAGCCCACTCCGGGACAACTACGAGCAGTACTTC.